At least ten counts were recorded for the clone carrying this T cell receptor (beta chain). Germline lookup yields CDR1 SGDLS and CDR2 YYNGEE. The CDR3 totals 15 residues. The ends lost 0 bases at V and 6 bases at J; junction bases unmatched: 5. The data stem from a study of early T cells in non-severe SARS-CoV-2 infection. Study in general: Sequencing used unsorted whole-blood bulk RNA, so chains lack pairing.

Individual cDNA molecules each received unique molecular identifiers attached to them. TCRdb re-called the 5' RACE reads through MiXCR, storing one row per CDR3 protein. The sample lists some 29,000 distinct CDR3 sequences; 5% to 6.5% were seen once. The TCR comes from an adult who was a healthcare worker with PCR-confirmed SARS-CoV-2 infection or an uninfected control (not recorded which). V is TRBV9 and J is TRBJ2-1; 8 bases are shared with TRBD2. Sequencing used whole blood. The CDR3 protein is CASSVAGLAGNEQFF. The DNA for the CDR3 is TGTGCCAGCAGCGTAGCAGGTCTAGCGGGCAATGAGCAGTTCTTC.